This T cell receptor beta chain was profiled in a study of cytomegalovirus exposure and HLA in healthy donors. 13 Jbeta primers and 60 Vbeta primers were used for the PCR. TCRdb's table, derived via immunoSEQ multiplex PCR, lists solely in-frame clones and lacks some. The sample consists of 60,000 to 75,000 clones, roughly 84% of them appearing once. Germline CDR1 is LNHDA and CDR2 is SQIVND (reference sequence). CDR3 size: 17 residues. Trimming took 4 bases from V and 2 from J, leaving 21 bases between them. The chain joins TRBV19 to TRBJ2-7; tentative D call: TRBD2 (5 bases). The source is a woman aged 30 to 39 in good health and CMV-seronegative. Sequencing was carried out using PBMCs. The CDR3 sequence: CASSRAVGLGLAYEQYF. DNA for the CDR3: TGTGCCAGTAGTAGAGCGGTTGGTTTAGGCCTCGCCTACGAGCAGTACTTC. Full variable domain (missing parts from reference TRBV19 and TRBJ2-7): DGGITQSPKYLFRKEGQNVTLSCEQNLNHDAMYWYRQDPGQGLRLIYYSQIVNDFQKGDIAEGYSVSREKKESFPLTVTSAQKNPTAFYLCASSRAVGLGLAYEQYFGPGTRLTVT.